This TCR beta chain was obtained from a study of cytomegalovirus exposure and HLA in healthy donors. Study-wide findings and caveats: A later analysis, which compared TCR beta chains of equal frequency, found the HLA-associated ones more clonally expanded. As a later analysis revealed, most CMV-associated TCR beta chains appeared HLA-restricted. Later analysis identified a missense DCLRE1C variant that was linked to TCR beta V- and J-gene trimming. Overall, roughly 170 TCR beta chains were annotated as cytomegalovirus-associated.

There are 11 residues in the CDR3. Per the germline V gene, CDR1 is SQVTM and CDR2 is ANQGSEA. V gave up 4 bases and J gave up 3 bases, with 6 bases separating them. The PCR was carried out with 60 Vbeta primers and 13 Jbeta primers. Only in-frame clones appear in the TCRdb table, and some are missing; sequencing was by immunoSEQ multiplex PCR. The sample contains about 92,000 clones, approximately 84% of which appear only once. The count of this clone is one. What it binds is not known. The chain has TRBV29-1 and TRBJ1-2; D may be TRBD1 (6 bases). The sequencing input was PBMCs. The clonotype was recovered from a woman in her late teens or twenties in good health and CMV-seropositive. The DNA of the CDR3 is TGCAGCGTTGGGACAGACTATGGCTACACCTTC. Protein product: CSVGTDYGYTF.